These T cell receptor beta chains were read from a single sample in a study of blood T cells in healthy people across ages. TCRdb ran MiXCR on the 5' RACE reads and lists one entry per CDR3 protein. The sample includes more than 600,000 distinct CDR3 sequences, around 25% of them seen just once. This sample also belongs to another study, concerning T cells of mothers and their children.

The sequencing sample was made of blood. The source of these receptors is a boy between 10 and 17 years old in good health. The CDR3 runs from the conserved cysteine through the conserved F or W. The order of the fields is D gene, clone size, J gene, V gene, CDR3 DNA, CDR3 protein. The D gene is left open where the match is weak. Where a row states a size, it is once, few, many or the class of an expanded clone; other rows omit it.

TRBD1,-,TRBJ1-2,TRBV5-6,TGTGCCAGCAGCTTGCAGGGGGCAGGGGGCTACACCTTC,CASSLQGAGGYTF
TRBD1,many,TRBJ2-5,TRBV12-3/TRBV12-4,TGTGCCAGCAGTTGGGACAGCGAAGAGACCCAGTACTTC,CASSWDSEETQYF
TRBD2,many,TRBJ2-5,TRBV5-8,TGTGCCAGCAGCTTGGGGACTAGCGGGGGAGTAGAGACCCAGTACTTC,CASSLGTSGGVETQYF
-,-,TRBJ1-3,TRBV27,TGTGCCAGCAGTTCCGTCGATTCTGGAAACACCATATATTTT,CASSSVDSGNTIYF
TRBD2,-,TRBJ2-5,TRBV14,TGTGCCAGCAGAGCGGGACTGAAGGAGACCCAGTACTTC,CASRAGLKETQYF
-,-,TRBJ2-4,TRBV19,TGTGCCAGTAGTCGCTTAGCCTCGGGGTTAGCCAAAAACATTCAGTACTTC,CASSRLASGLAKNIQYF
-,-,TRBJ1-1,TRBV13,TGTGCCAGCAGCTTAGGAGCCTCAGGGGAAGCTTTCTTT,CASSLGASGEAFF
TRBD2,-,TRBJ2-3,TRBV6-1,TGTGCCAGCAGTAGCCCTGGGGGACTAGCACCAGATACGCAGTATTTT,CASSSPGGLAPDTQYF
TRBD2,-,TRBJ2-2,TRBV29-1,TGCAGCGCGGGACTAGCGAGCACCGGGGAGCTGTTTTTT,CSAGLASTGELFF
-,-,TRBJ2-1,TRBV4-3,TGCGCCAGCAGCCAAGATCTAGCCGCGGGGGCGAACAATGAGCAGTTCTTC,CASSQDLAAGANNEQFF
-,-,TRBJ1-3,TRBV5-6,TGTGCCAGCAGCTTGGGGGGGGGCGGATCTTATTCTGGAAACACCATATATTTT,CASSLGGGGSYSGNTIYF
-,-,TRBJ2-5,TRBV25-1,TGTGCCAGCAGTAGACACCAGGAGACCCAGTACTTC,CASSRHQETQYF
TRBD1,-,TRBJ2-7,TRBV15,TGTGCCACCAGCAGATCGGATCGGGGACAGGGTGACGAGCAGTACTTC,CATSRSDRGQGDEQYF
-,-,TRBJ2-1,TRBV29-1,TGCAGCCTTGGGACTCGACGGGGGCCTTACAATGAGCAGTTCTTC,CSLGTRRGPYNEQFF
-,few,TRBJ2-3,TRBV11-2,TGTGCCAGCAGCTTAGAAGCGCGTAGCACAGATACGCAGTATTTT,CASSLEARSTDTQYF
-,once,TRBJ2-7,TRBV7-9,TGTGCCAGCAGCTTCGTGGGAGGCGCCTCCTACGAGCAGTACTTC,CASSFVGGASYEQYF
TRBD1,few,TRBJ2-7,TRBV5-1,TGCGCCAGCAGCGAGGGACAGAGGCTCTCCTACGAGCAGTACTTC,CASSEGQRLSYEQYF
-,few,TRBJ2-7,TRBV6-2/TRBV6-3,TGTGCCAGCAGCCGCCTCGTCGTACTAGGTGCCTACGAGCAGTACTTC,CASSRLVVLGAYEQYF
-,few,TRBJ1-3,TRBV28,TGTGCCAGCAGTCCCCCTCCCCGTGCAGGACCCTCTGGAAACACCATATATTTT,CASSPPPRAGPSGNTIYF
-,few,TRBJ1-1,TRBV7-2,TGTGCCAGCAGCTTAGTGAAGGGAAACACTGAAGCTTTCTTT,CASSLVKGNTEAFF
-,-,TRBJ2-7,TRBV20-1,TGCAGTGCTTACAAGTCGCAGGATTACGAGCAGTACTTC,CSAYKSQDYEQYF
TRBD2,few,TRBJ2-1,TRBV5-6,TGTGCCAGCAGTGGGGCTAGCGGGAGGGCTTACAATGAGCAGTTCTTC,CASSGASGRAYNEQFF
TRBD1,-,TRBJ1-2,TRBV9,TGTGCCAGCAGCGTAGGCCGAGACAGGGGAACCTATGGCTACACCTTC,CASSVGRDRGTYGYTF
TRBD2,few,TRBJ2-7,TRBV7-9,TGTGCCAGCAGCCCCCTAGCGGGGCTATACGAGCAGTACTTC,CASSPLAGLYEQYF
-,-,TRBJ1-2,TRBV29-1,TGCAGCGTTGATAGGACCGGTCGGGGCTACACCTTC,CSVDRTGRGYTF
-,few,TRBJ2-3,TRBV5-1,TGCGCCAGCAGCACCTCAACCGGGGTTTCAACAGATACGCAGTATTTT,CASSTSTGVSTDTQYF
TRBD2,-,TRBJ2-2,TRBV10-3,TGTGCCATCAAGGCCGAGCGGGAGACCGGGGAGCTGTTTTTT,CAIKAERETGELFF
TRBD2,-,TRBJ2-1,TRBV29-1,TGCAGCGTTGAAGAAGGGAGGGGCTACAATGAGCAGTTCTTC,CSVEEGRGYNEQFF
-,-,TRBJ1-5,TRBV11-2,TGTGCCAGCAGTTCCGGCCCGGGGGGCAATCAGCCCCAGCATTTT,CASSSGPGGNQPQHF
-,few,TRBJ2-1,TRBV9,TGTGCCAGCAGCCCACTCCCGGGCCTGCGGAACAATGAGCAGTTCTTC,CASSPLPGLRNNEQFF
-,-,TRBJ2-5,TRBV20-1,TGCAGTGCTAGGTGGCAAGAGACCCAGTACTTC,CSARWQETQYF
-,few,TRBJ2-1,TRBV4-1,TGCGCCAGCAGCCAAATCAGCAATGAGCAGTTCTTC,CASSQISNEQFF
-,few,TRBJ2-3,TRBV1,TGCACCAGCAGCCAAACAACCCTACCGGGACAACTAGGATGGGATACGCAGTATTTT,CTSSQTTLPGQLGWDTQYF
-,few,TRBJ2-1,TRBV20-1,TGCAGTGCCGGAGGGGGAGGTTTTGTCGATGAGCAGTTCTTC,CSAGGGGFVDEQFF
-,-,TRBJ2-1,TRBV3-1,TGTGCCAGCAGCCAACTACGGACTGGCTCCTACAATGAGCAGTTCTTC,CASSQLRTGSYNEQFF
TRBD2,once,TRBJ2-1,TRBV6-5,TGTGCCAGCAGCGGGACTAGCGGGGACAATGAGCAGTTCTTC,CASSGTSGDNEQFF
TRBD2,-,TRBJ2-1,TRBV27,TGTGCCAGCAGTTTATCCTCCGGACTAGCGCGAATCTTCAATGAGCAGTCCTTC,CASSLSSGLARIFNEQSF
-,once,TRBJ2-7,TRBV19,TGTGCCAGTAGTATCGGTGGCCTCCTCTACGAGCAGTACTTC,CASSIGGLLYEQYF
-,few,TRBJ2-5,TRBV7-2,TGTGCCAGCAGCATGGAGGCGGTGGCAGAGACCCAGTACTTC,CASSMEAVAETQYF
-,-,TRBJ2-5,TRBV28,TGTGCCAGCCATCGGAGCCAAGAGACCCAGTACTTC,CASHRSQETQYF
-,few,TRBJ1-6,TRBV9,TGTGCCAGCAGCGATACAGGAGACGGGGTATCACCCCTCCACTTT,CASSDTGDGVSPLHF
TRBD2,-,TRBJ2-5,TRBV15,TGTGCCACCAGCAGGAATAGCGGGGGTTCCCGAGAGACCCAGTACTTC,CATSRNSGGSRETQYF
TRBD1,-,TRBJ2-7,TRBV3-1,TGTGCCAGCAGCCAAGGACAGGGTATAGGTGCTTTGGAGCAGTACTTC,CASSQGQGIGALEQYF
-,-,TRBJ2-1,TRBV9,TGTGCCAGCAGCGGCCCCGCGTCAAATGAGCAGTTCTTC,CASSGPASNEQFF
-,-,TRBJ1-5,TRBV5-5,TGTGCCAGCCGCGAAGGTGGCCCGCAAGCCCAGCATTTT,CASREGGPQAQHF
-,-,TRBJ2-4,TRBV27,TGTGCCAGCAGTCCCGGGGAGTTTGCCAAAAACATTCAGTACTTC,CASSPGEFAKNIQYF
-,-,TRBJ2-2,TRBV7-8,TGTGCCAGCAGCTTAGTCAATCAGGGATACACCGGGGAGCTGTTTTTT,CASSLVNQGYTGELFF
TRBD2,-,TRBJ2-3,TRBV19,TGTGCCAGTAGCATTTCAACTAGCGGGGGACCAGATACGCAGTATTTT,CASSISTSGGPDTQYF
TRBD1,few,TRBJ1-1,TRBV5-1,TGCGCCAGCAGCCTTACCCCGGGACAGGTTTTGAACACTGAAGCTTTCTTT,CASSLTPGQVLNTEAFF
-,-,TRBJ2-5,TRBV6-1,TGTGCCAGCAGTGACCACGTCTTCCGGGACTCGTTCTTC,CASSDHVFRDSFF
-,-,TRBJ2-1,TRBV24-1,TGTGCCACCATGGCCGGGGGATCCTACAATGAGCAGTTCTTC,CATMAGGSYNEQFF
-,few,TRBJ2-2,TRBV14,TGTGCCAGCAGCCAAGAATTGCCAACGAACACCGGGGAGCTGTTTTTT,CASSQELPTNTGELFF
-,-,TRBJ2-1,TRBV29-1,TGCAGCGTTACGGCCGGGTACAATGAGCAGTTCTTC,CSVTAGYNEQFF
TRBD2,few,TRBJ2-1,TRBV20-1,TGCAGTGCTGTCATAGCGGGAGGTAGCTCCTACAATGAGCAGTTCTTC,CSAVIAGGSSYNEQFF